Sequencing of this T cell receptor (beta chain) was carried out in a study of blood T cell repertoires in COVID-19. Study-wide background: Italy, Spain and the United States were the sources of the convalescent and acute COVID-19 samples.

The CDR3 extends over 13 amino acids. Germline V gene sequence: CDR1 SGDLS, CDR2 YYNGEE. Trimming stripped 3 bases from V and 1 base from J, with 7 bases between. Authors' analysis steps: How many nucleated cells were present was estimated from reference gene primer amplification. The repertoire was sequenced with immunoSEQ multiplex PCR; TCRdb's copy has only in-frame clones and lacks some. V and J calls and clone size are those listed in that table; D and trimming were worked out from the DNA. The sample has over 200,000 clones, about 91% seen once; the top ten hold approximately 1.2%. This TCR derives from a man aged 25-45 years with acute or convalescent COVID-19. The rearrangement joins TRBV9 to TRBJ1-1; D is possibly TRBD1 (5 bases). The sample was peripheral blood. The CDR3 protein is CASSGQPNTEAFF. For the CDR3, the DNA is TGTGCCAGCAGCGGACAGCCGAACACTGAAGCTTTCTTT.